Below, one T cell receptor (beta chain) is given with its context. The data belong to a study of blood T cell repertoires in COVID-19. Germline loops: CDR1 SGHTA, CDR2 FQGTGA. The ends lost 5 bases at V and 1 base at J; junction bases unmatched: 7. The CDR3 is 15 amino acids. Original processing methods: Reference gene primer amplification gave nucleated cell count estimates. Measured with immunoSEQ multiplex PCR; TCRdb has only the in-frame clones, and not every one. V and J calls and clone size come straight from that table; D and trimming were deduced from the DNA. In the table there are around 260,000 clones, about 90% of which are singletons.

The sequence derives from a person under 35 with COVID-19, enrolled during active disease. The rearrangement uses TRBV7-3 and TRBJ1-1; 7 bases fit TRBD1. The specimen sequenced was peripheral blood. This CDR3 is CASSPGGQPNTEAFF. The CDR3 DNA reads TGTGCCAGCAGCCCAGGGGGACAGCCGAACACTGAAGCTTTCTTT.